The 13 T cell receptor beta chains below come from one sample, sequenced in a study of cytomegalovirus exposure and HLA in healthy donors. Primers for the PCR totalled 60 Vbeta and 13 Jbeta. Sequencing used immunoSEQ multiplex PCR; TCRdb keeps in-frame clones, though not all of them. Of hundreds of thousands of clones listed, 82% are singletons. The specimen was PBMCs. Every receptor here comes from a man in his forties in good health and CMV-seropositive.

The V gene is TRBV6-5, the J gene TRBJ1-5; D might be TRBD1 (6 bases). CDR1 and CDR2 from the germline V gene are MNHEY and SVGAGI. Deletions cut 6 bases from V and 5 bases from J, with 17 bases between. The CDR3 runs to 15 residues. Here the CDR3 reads CASRLTGLEDQPQHF. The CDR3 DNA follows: TGTGCCAGCAGGCTTACAGGGCTCGAAGATCAGCCCCAGCATTTT.

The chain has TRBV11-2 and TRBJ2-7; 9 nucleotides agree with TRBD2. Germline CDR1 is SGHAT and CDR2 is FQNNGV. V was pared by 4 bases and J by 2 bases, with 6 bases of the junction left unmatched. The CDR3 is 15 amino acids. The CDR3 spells CASSSLAGVAYEQYF. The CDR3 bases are TGTGCCAGCAGCTCCTTAGCGGGAGTGGCCTACGAGCAGTACTTC.

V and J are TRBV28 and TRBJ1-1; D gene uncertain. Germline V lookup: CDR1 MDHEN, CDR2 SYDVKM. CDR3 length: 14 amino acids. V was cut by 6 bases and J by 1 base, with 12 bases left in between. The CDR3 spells CASRTPTGNTEAFF. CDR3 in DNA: TGTGCCAGCAGGACTCCGACGGGGAACACTGAAGCTTTCTTT.

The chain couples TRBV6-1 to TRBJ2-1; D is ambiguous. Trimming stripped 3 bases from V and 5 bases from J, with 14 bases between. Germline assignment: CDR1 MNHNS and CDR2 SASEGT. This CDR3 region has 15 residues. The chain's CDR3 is CASSESDLTNNEQFF. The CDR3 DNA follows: TGTGCCAGCAGTGAGTCAGATCTCACCAACAATGAGCAGTTCTTC.

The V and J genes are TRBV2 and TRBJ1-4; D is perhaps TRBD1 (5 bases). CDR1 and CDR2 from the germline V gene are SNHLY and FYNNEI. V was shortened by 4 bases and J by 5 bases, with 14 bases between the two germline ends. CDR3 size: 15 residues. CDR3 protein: CASSAPGAGNEKLFF. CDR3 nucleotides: TGTGCCAGCAGTGCCCCCGGGGCGGGGAATGAAAAACTGTTTTTT.

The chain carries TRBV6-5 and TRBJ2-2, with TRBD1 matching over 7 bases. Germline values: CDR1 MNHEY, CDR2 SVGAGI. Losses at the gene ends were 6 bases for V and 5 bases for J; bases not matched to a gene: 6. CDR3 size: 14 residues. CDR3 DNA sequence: TGTGCCAGCAGACTACAGGGGCGGACCGGGGAGCTGTTTTTT. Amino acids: CASRLQGRTGELFF.

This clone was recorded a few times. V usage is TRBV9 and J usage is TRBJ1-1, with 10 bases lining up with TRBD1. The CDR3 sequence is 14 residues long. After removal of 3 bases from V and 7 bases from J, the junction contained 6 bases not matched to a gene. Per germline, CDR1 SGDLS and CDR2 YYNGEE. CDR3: CASSDQTGGDEAFF. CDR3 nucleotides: TGTGCCAGCAGCGACCAGACAGGGGGCGATGAAGCTTTCTTT.

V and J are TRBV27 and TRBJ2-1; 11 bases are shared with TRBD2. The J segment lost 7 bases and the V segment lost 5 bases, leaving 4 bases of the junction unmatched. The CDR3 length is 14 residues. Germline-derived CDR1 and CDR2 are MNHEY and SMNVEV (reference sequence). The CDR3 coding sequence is TGTGCCAGCAGTGCGACTAGCGGGATAAATGAGCAGTTCTTC. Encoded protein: CASSATSGINEQFF.

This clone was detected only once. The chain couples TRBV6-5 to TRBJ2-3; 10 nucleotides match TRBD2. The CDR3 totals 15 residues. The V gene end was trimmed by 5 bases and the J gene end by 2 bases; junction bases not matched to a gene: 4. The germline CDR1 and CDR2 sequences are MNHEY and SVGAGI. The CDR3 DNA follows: TGTGCCAGCAGTATAGCGGGAGGTTCCACAGATACGCAGTATTTT. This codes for CASSIAGGSTDTQYF.

The CDR3: CAWSLDSRSYGYTF. The CDR3 DNA follows: TGTGCCTGGAGCCTCGACAGTAGATCCTATGGCTACACCTTC. The V call is TRBV30, the J call TRBJ1-2; TRBD1 might be the D (5 bases). There are 14 residues in the CDR3. Between the trimmed V and J ends, which lost 3 bases and 4 bases, there was a span of 15 bases. Germline V gene data show CDR1 as GTSNPN and CDR2 as SVGIG (reference sequence).

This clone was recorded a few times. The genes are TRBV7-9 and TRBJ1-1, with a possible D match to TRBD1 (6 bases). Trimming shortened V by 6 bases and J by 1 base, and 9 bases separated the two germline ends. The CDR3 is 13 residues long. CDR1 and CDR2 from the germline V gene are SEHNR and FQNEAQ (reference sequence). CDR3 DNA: TGTGCCAGCAGGTTGACAGGGAACACTGAAGCTTTCTTT. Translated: CASRLTGNTEAFF.

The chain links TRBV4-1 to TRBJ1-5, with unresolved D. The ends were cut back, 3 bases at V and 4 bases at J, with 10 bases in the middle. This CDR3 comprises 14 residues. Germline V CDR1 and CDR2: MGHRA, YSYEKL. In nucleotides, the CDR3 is TGCGCCAGCAGCCAGGGCCGGAATAATCAGCCCCAGCATTTT. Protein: CASSQGRNNQPQHF.

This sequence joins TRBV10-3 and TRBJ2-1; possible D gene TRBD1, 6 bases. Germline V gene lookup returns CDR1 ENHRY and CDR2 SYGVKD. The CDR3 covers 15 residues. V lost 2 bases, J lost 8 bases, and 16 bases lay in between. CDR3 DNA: TGTGCCATCAGTGAGGGGCAGGGGTCTTCAGATGAGCAGTTCTTC. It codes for CAISEGQGSSDEQFF.